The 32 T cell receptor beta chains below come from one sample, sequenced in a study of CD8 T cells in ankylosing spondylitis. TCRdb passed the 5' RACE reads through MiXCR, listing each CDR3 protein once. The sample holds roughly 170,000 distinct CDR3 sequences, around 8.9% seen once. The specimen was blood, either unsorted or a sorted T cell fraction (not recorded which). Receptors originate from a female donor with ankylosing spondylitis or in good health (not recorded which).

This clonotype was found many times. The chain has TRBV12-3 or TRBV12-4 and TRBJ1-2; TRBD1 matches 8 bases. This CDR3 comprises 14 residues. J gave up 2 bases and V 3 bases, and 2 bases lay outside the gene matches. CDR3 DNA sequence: TGTGCCAGCAGTTTCGGGACAGGCAACTATGGCTACACCTTC. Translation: CASSFGTGNYGYTF.

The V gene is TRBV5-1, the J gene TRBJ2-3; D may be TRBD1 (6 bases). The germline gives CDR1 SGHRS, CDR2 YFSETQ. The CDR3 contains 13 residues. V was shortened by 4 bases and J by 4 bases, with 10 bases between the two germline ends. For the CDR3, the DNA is TGCGCCAGCAGCCCAGAGGGGGCAGATACGCAGTATTTT. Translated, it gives CASSPEGADTQYF.

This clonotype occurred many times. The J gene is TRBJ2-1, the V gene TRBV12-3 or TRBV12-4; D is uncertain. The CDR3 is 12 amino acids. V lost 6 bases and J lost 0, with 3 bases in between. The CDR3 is CASSGSYNEQFF. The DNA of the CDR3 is TGTGCCAGCAGCGGCTCCTACAATGAGCAGTTCTTC.

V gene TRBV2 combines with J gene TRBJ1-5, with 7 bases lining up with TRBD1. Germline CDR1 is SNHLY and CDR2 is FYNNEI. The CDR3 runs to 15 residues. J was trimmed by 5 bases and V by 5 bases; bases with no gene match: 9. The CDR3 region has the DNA TGTGCCAGCAGTACCCTGGACAGGCCTGATCAGCCCCAGCATTTT. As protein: CASSTLDRPDQPQHF.

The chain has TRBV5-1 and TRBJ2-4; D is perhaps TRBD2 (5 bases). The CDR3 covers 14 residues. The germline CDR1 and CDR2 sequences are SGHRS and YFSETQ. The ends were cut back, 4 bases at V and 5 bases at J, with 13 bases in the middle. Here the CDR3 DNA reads TGCGCCAGCAGCCTGGACTCGTTTGAAAACATTCAGTACTTC. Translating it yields CASSLDSFENIQYF. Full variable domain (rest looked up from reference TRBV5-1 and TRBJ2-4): KAGVTQTPRYLIKTRGQQVTLSCSPISGHRSVSWYQQTPGQGLQFLFEYFSETQRNKGNFPGRFSGRQFSNSRSEMNVSTLELGDSALYLCASSLDSFENIQYFGAGTRLSVL.

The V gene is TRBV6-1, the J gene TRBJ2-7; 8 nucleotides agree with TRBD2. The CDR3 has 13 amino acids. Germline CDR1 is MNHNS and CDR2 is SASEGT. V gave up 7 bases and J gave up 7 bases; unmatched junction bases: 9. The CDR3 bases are TGTGCCAGCACCCCGGGGGGGCACGGGGAGCAGTACTTC. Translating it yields CASTPGGHGEQYF.

For the CDR3, the DNA is TGTGCCAGCAGCCTTCCGCTGGCTAGCGGACCTTACAATGAGCAGTTCTTC. Its protein is CASSLPLASGPYNEQFF. This rearrangement joins TRBV28 to TRBJ2-1; 7 bases are shared with TRBD2. Germline assignment: CDR1 MDHEN and CDR2 SYDVKM. Trimming at V came to 6 bases and at J to 4 bases, leaving 15 bases not matched to a gene. The CDR3 has 17 amino acids.

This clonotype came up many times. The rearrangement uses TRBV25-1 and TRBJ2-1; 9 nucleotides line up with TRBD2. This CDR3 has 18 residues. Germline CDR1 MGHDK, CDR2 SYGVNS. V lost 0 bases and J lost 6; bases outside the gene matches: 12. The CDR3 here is CASSEYFHGREGPNEQFF. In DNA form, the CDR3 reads TGTGCCAGCAGTGAATATTTCCACGGGCGGGAGGGCCCCAATGAGCAGTTCTTC.

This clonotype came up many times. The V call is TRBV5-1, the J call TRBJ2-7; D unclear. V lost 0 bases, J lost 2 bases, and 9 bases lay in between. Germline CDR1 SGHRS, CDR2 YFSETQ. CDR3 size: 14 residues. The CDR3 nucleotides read TGCGCCAGCAGCTTGGCCATGGGCGCCTACGAGCAGTACTTC. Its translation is CASSLAMGAYEQYF.

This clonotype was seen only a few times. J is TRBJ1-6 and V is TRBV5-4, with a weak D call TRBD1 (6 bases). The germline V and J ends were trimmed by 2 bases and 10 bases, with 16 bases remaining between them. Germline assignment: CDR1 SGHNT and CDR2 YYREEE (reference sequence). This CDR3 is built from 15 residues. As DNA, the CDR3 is TGTGCCAGCAGCTTCGTCGAGGACAGCAGGTCACCCCTCCACTTT. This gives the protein CASSFVEDSRSPLHF.

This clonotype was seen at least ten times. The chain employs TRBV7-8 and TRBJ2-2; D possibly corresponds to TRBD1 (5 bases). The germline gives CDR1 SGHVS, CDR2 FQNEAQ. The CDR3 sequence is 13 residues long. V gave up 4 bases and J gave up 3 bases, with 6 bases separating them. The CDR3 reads CASSSGYTGELFF. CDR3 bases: TGTGCCAGCAGCTCAGGGTACACCGGGGAGCTGTTTTTT.

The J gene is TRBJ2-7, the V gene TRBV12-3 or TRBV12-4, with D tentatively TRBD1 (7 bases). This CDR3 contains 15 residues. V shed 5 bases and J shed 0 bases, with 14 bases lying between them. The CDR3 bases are TGTGCCAGCAGTGGAGGGACAGTGAGCTCCTACGAGCAGTACTTC. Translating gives CASSGGTVSSYEQYF.

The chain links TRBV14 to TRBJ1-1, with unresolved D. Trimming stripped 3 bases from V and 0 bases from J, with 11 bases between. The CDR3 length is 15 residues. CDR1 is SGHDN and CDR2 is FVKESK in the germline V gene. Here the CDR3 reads CASSHTDGMNTEAFF. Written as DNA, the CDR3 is TGTGCCAGCAGCCACACCGACGGAATGAACACTGAAGCTTTCTTT.

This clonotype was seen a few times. The CDR3 reads CASSHSQGVPSDTQYF. DNA for the CDR3: TGTGCCAGCAGCCATTCACAGGGGGTTCCCTCGGATACGCAGTATTTT. The gene calls are TRBV3-1 and TRBJ2-3; 8 positions agree with TRBD1. The CDR3 extends over 16 amino acids. Unmatched junction bases numbered 11, after V lost 3 bases and J lost 6 bases. CDR1 and CDR2 (germline): LGHDT, YNNKEL (reference sequence).

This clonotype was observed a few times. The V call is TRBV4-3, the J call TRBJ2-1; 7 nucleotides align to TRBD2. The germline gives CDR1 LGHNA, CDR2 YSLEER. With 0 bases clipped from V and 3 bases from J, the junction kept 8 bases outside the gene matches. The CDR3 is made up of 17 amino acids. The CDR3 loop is CASSQDRGTGGYNEQFF. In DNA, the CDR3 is TGCGCCAGCAGCCAAGATCGAGGTACGGGAGGCTACAATGAGCAGTTCTTC.

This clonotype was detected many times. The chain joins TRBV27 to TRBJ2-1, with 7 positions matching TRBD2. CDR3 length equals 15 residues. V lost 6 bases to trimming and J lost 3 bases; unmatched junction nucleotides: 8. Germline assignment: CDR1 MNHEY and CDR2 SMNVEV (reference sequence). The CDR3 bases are TGTGCCAGCAGCCCAGCAAGCGGGGTCTACAATGAGCAGTTCTTC. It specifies CASSPASGVYNEQFF.

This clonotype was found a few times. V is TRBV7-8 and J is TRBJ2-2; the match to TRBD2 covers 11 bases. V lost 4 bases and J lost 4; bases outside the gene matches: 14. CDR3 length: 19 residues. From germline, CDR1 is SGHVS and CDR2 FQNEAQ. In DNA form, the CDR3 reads TGTGCCAGCAGCTACAGACCTCAACTAGCGGGAGTGTCCACCGGGGAGCTGTTTTTT. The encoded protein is CASSYRPQLAGVSTGELFF.

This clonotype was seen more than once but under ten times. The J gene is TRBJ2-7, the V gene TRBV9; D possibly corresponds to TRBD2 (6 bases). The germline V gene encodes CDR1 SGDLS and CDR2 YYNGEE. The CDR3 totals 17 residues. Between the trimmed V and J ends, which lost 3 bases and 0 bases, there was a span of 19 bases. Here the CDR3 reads CASSAGLTEWDSYEQYF. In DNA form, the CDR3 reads TGTGCCAGCAGCGCGGGACTCACCGAGTGGGACTCCTACGAGCAGTACTTC.

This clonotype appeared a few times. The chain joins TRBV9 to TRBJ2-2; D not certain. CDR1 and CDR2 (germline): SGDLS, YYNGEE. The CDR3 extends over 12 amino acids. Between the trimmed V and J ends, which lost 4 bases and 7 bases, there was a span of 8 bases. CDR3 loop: CASSPFRGELFF. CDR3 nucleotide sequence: TGTGCCAGCAGCCCTTTCCGCGGGGAGCTGTTTTTT.

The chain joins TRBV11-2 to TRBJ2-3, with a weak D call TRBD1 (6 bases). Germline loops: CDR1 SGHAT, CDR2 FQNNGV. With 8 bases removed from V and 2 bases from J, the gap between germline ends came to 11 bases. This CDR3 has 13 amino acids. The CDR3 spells CASRTAYTDTQYF. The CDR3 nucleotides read TGTGCCAGCCGGACAGCCTACACAGATACGCAGTATTTT. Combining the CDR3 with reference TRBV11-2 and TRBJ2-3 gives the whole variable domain EAGVAQSPRYKIIEKRQSVAFWCNPISGHATLYWYQQILGQGPKLLIQFQNNGVVDDSQLPKDRFSAERLKGVDSTLKIQPAKLEDSAVYLCASRTAYTDTQYFGPGTRLTVL.

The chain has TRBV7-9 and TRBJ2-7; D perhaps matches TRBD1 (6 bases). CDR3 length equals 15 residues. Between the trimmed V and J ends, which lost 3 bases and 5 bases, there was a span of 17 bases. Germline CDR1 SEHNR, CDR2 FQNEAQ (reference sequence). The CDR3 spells CASSFLQGTPNEQYF. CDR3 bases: TGTGCCAGCAGCTTCTTACAGGGTACGCCTAACGAGCAGTACTTC.

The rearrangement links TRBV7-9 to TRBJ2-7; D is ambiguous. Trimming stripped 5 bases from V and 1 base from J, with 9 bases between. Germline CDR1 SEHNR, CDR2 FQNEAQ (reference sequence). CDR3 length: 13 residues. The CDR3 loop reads CASSPLGSYEQYF. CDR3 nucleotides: TGTGCCAGCAGCCCTCTAGGTTCCTACGAGCAGTACTTC.

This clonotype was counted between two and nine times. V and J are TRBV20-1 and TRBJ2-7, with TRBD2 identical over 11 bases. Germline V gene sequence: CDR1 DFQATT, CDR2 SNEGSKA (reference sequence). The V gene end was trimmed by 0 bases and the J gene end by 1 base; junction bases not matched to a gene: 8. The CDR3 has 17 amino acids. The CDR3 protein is CSARDLTSGSVSYEQYF. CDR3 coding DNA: TGCAGTGCTAGAGATTTAACTAGCGGGAGTGTGTCCTACGAGCAGTACTTC.

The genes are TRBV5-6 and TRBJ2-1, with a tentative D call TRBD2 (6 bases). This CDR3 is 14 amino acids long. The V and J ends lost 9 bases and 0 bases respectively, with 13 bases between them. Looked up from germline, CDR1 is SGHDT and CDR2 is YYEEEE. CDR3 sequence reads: CAMGPGGSYNEQFF. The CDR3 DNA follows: TGTGCCATGGGCCCCGGGGGCTCCTACAATGAGCAGTTCTTC.

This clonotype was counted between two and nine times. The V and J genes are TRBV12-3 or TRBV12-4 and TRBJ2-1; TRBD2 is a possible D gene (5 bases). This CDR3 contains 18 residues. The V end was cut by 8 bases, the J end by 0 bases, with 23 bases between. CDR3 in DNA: TGTGCCAGCTCCCAGAGGTTGCGGGCCCCCAGCTCCTACAATGAGCAGTTCTTC. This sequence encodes CASSQRLRAPSSYNEQFF.

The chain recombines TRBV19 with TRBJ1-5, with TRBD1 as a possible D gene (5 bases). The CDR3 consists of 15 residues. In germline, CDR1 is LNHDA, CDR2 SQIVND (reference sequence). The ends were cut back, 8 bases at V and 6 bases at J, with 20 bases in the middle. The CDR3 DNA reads TGTGCCAGTGGCCAAGATCGGGGACGGGGTCAGCCCCAGCATTTT. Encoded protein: CASGQDRGRGQPQHF.

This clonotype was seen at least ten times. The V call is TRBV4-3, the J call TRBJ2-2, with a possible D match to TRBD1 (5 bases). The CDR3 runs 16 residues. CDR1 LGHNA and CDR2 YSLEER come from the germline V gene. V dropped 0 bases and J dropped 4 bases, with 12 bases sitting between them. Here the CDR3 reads CASSQDVQGITGELFF. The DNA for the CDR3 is TGCGCCAGCAGCCAAGATGTCCAGGGAATCACCGGGGAGCTGTTTTTT.

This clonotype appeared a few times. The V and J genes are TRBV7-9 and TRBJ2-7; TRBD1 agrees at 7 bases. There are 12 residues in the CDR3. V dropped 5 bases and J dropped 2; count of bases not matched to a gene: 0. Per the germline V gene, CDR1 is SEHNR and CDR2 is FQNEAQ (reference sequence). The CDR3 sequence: CASSGQAYEQYF. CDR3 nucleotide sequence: TGTGCCAGCAGCGGACAGGCCTACGAGCAGTACTTC.

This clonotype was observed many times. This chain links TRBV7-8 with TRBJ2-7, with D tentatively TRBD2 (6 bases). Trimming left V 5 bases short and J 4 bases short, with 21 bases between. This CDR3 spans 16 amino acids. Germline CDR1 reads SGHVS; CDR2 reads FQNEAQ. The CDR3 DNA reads TGTGCCAGCAGCCCAGGACCTCCGGCCGGGGGATACGAGCAGTACTTC. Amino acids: CASSPGPPAGGYEQYF.

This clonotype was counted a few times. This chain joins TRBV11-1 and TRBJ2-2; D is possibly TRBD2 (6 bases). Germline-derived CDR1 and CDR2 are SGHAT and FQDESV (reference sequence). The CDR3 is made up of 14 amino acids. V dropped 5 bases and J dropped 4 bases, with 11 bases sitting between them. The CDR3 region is CASSAGRSTGELFF. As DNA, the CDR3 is TGTGCCAGCAGCGCAGGGAGGTCCACCGGGGAGCTGTTTTTT.

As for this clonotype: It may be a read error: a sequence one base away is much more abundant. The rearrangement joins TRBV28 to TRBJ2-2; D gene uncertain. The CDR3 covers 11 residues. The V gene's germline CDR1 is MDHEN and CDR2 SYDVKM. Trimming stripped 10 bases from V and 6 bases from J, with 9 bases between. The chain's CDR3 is CAIGTAGELFF. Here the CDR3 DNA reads TGTGCCATCGGAACCGCCGGGGAGCTGTTTTTT.

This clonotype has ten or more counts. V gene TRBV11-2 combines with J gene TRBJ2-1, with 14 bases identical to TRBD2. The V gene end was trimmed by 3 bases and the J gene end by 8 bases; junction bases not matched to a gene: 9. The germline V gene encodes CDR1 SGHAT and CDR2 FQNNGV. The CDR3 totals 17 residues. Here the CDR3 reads CASSFTTTSGRVYEQFF. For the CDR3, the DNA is TGTGCCAGCAGCTTCACCACGACTAGCGGGAGGGTCTATGAGCAGTTCTTC. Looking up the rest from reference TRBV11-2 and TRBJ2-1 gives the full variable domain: EAGVAQSPRYKIIEKRQSVAFWCNPISGHATLYWYQQILGQGPKLLIQFQNNGVVDDSQLPKDRFSAERLKGVDSTLKIQPAKLEDSAVYLCASSFTTTSGRVYEQFFGPGTRLTVL.